This T cell receptor beta chain was captured by sequencing in a study of vaccination effects on CD4 cells after COVID-19. As for the study in general: It was with around 9.9 IU/ml IL-2 and 10 ug/ml peptides that more than 1.5 million PBMC per well were cultured.

Profiled with immunoSEQ multiplex PCR; TCRdb holds only in-frame clones, not every one. This sample has approximately 40,000 clones, with over 80% found just once. This CDR3 is 15 amino acids long. Germline V gene sequence: CDR1 WSHSY, CDR2 SAAADI. Trimming cost V 6 bases and J 4 bases, with 18 bases left between them. On this clone itself: As yet, its antigen is unknown.

Findings and limits, study-wide: Late post-vaccination, clones induced by infection and those induced by vaccine underwent marked clonal contraction. Cross-reactivity toward common cold coronaviruses was confined to only 1 of 255 vaccine-induced clones in healthy vaccinees.

Investigators separated out CD4+ T cells once around eleven days of culture had passed. The J gene is TRBJ2-5, the V gene TRBV10-2; D gene unclear. The sample consisted of CD4+ T cells from PBMCs cultured without peptide, taken before COVID-19 vaccination. The sequence derives from a human donor who received a COVID-19 vaccine. The CDR3 DNA follows: TGCGCCAGCAGGCAGGCCCTAATACAAGGAGAGACCCAGTACTTC. This gives the protein CASRQALIQGETQYF.